This T cell receptor (beta chain) was sequenced for a study of T cell clonotyping in hematopoietic cell transplantation. Study-level findings and limits: At the given depth, recipient repertoires were over 95% de novo clonotypes. After transplant, recipient diversity fell while pathologically expanded clonotypes grew through day 180. CD4 and CD8 repertoire contributions could not be separated without sorting. Broader posttransplant TCR repertoire diversity was predicted by graft donor and pretransplant recipient Inverse Simpson Index values.

Sequenced by immunoSEQ multiplex PCR; TCRdb stores in-frame clones only, minus some. The sample lists 15,000 to 20,000 clones, about nine tenths occurring once. Concerning this clone itself: Its antigen is not identified.

The CDR3 is 16 residues long. V lost 6 bases, J lost 6 bases, and 7 bases stayed unmatched. CDR1 and CDR2 from the germline V gene are WNHNN and SYGVQD (reference sequence). The clonotype was recovered from a man aged 40-50 years in good health. Some clones in this sample may be carry-over from other donors' samples. The V gene is TRBV10-1, the J gene TRBJ2-5; 16 bases agree with TRBD2. The sample consisted of peripheral blood mononuclear cells. CDR3 in amino acids: CASSGPGLAGGKTQYF. The CDR3, as DNA: TGCGCCAGCAGCGGACCGGGACTAGCGGGAGGGAAGACCCAGTACTTC.